This is a list of T cell receptor beta chains from one sample in a study of blood T cell repertoires in COVID-19. The protocol was immunoSEQ multiplex PCR, while the TCRdb copy is restricted to in-frame clones and leaves out a portion. Among about 190,000 clones listed, roughly 83% were seen once. Sequencing was done on a sample of PBMCs or T cells enriched from blood (not recorded which). These receptors were taken from a woman in her 30s who had recovered from COVID-19. Each CDR3 is given with its conserved first and last residue. Each record gives: clone size, D gene, V gene, J gene, CDR3 protein, CDR3 DNA. A D gene is named only where the DNA matches it firmly. Some rows have no size entry. The others give once, few or many, or a class for an expanded clone.

abundance: few; d_gene: NA; v_gene: TRBV15; j_gene: TRBJ1-5; CDR3aa: CATSRETGGQPQHF; CDR3nt: TGTGCCACCAGCAGAGAGACGGGGGGACAGCCCCAGCATTTT
abundance: NA; d_gene: NA; v_gene: TRBV4-2; j_gene: TRBJ1-4; CDR3aa: CASSQDPTGATTNEKLFF; CDR3nt: TGTGCCAGCAGCCAAGATCCTACAGGAGCAACCACTAATGAAAAACTGTTTTTT
abundance: few; d_gene: NA; v_gene: TRBV28; j_gene: TRBJ1-4; CDR3aa: CASSLVGANEKLFF; CDR3nt: TGTGCCAGCAGTTTGGTGGGAGCTAATGAAAAACTGTTTTTT
abundance: NA; d_gene: TRBD1; v_gene: TRBV7-6; j_gene: TRBJ2-2; CDR3aa: CASSLARQGATGELFF; CDR3nt: TGTGCCAGCAGCTTAGCGCGTCAGGGGGCCACCGGGGAGCTGTTTTTT
abundance: NA; d_gene: TRBD2; v_gene: TRBV19; j_gene: TRBJ2-3; CDR3aa: CASSIRASGTTDTQYF; CDR3nt: TGTGCCAGTAGTATACGGGCTAGCGGGACTACAGATACGCAGTATTTT
abundance: few; d_gene: NA; v_gene: TRBV27; j_gene: TRBJ1-5; CDR3aa: CASSYHSNQPQHF; CDR3nt: TGTGCCAGCAGTTATCATAGCAATCAGCCCCAGCATTTT
abundance: NA; d_gene: TRBD1; v_gene: TRBV5-1; j_gene: TRBJ1-4; CDR3aa: CASSLGWDREREKLFF; CDR3nt: TGCGCCAGCAGCTTGGGATGGGACAGGGAGAGGGAAAAACTGTTTTTT
abundance: NA; d_gene: TRBD2; v_gene: TRBV5-1; j_gene: TRBJ2-3; CDR3aa: CASSNPTSGGADTQYF; CDR3nt: TGCGCCAGCAGCAACCCGACTAGCGGGGGTGCAGATACGCAGTATTTT
abundance: NA; d_gene: NA; v_gene: TRBV11-3; j_gene: TRBJ2-2; CDR3aa: CASSFLTGELFF; CDR3nt: TGTGCCAGCAGCTTTCTCACCGGGGAGCTGTTTTTT
abundance: NA; d_gene: NA; v_gene: TRBV3-1/TRBV3-2; j_gene: TRBJ2-2; CDR3aa: CASSYSQSTGELFF; CDR3nt: TGTGCCAGCAGCTACAGTCAAAGCACCGGGGAGCTGTTTTTT
abundance: NA; d_gene: NA; v_gene: TRBV28; j_gene: TRBJ2-3; CDR3aa: CASSSGGNTDTQYF; CDR3nt: TGTGCCAGCAGTTCTGGGGGCAACACAGATACGCAGTATTTT
abundance: NA; d_gene: TRBD1; v_gene: TRBV7-2; j_gene: TRBJ1-2; CDR3aa: CASSLAGQGSYGYTF; CDR3nt: TGTGCCAGCAGCTTAGCGGGACAGGGAAGCTATGGCTACACCTTC
abundance: NA; d_gene: TRBD2; v_gene: TRBV5-1; j_gene: TRBJ2-3; CDR3aa: CASSLAAGGVDTQYF; CDR3nt: TGCGCCAGCAGCTTGGCGGCGGGAGGGGTGGATACGCAGTATTTT
abundance: NA; d_gene: TRBD2; v_gene: TRBV24-1; j_gene: TRBJ2-3; CDR3aa: CATNSREGATDTQYF; CDR3nt: TGTGCCACCAATTCGCGGGAGGGAGCAACAGATACGCAGTATTTT
abundance: NA; d_gene: NA; v_gene: TRBV3-1/TRBV3-2; j_gene: TRBJ2-2; CDR3aa: CASSRGYTGELFF; CDR3nt: TGTGCCAGCTCCCGGGGGTACACCGGGGAGCTGTTTTTT
abundance: NA; d_gene: TRBD1; v_gene: TRBV28; j_gene: TRBJ2-6; CDR3aa: CASRRRGLHDSGANVLTF; CDR3nt: TGTGCCAGCAGACGAAGGGGGCTCCATGACTCTGGGGCCAACGTCCTGACTTTC
abundance: once; d_gene: TRBD2; v_gene: TRBV9; j_gene: TRBJ2-2; CDR3aa: CASSGASGTNTGELFF; CDR3nt: TGTGCCAGCAGCGGAGCTAGCGGGACGAACACCGGGGAGCTGTTTTTT
abundance: NA; d_gene: TRBD1; v_gene: TRBV6-5; j_gene: TRBJ2-7; CDR3aa: CASSTGQGASYEQYF; CDR3nt: TGTGCCAGCAGTACAGGACAGGGCGCCAGCTACGAGCAGTACTTC
abundance: NA; d_gene: NA; v_gene: TRBV15; j_gene: TRBJ1-5; CDR3aa: CATDRSYNQPQHF; CDR3nt: TGTGCCACCGACAGGTCCTACAATCAGCCCCAGCATTTT
abundance: NA; d_gene: TRBD2; v_gene: TRBV7-2; j_gene: TRBJ2-1; CDR3aa: CASSRLAGAYNEQFF; CDR3nt: TGTGCCAGCAGCCGTCTAGCGGGAGCCTACAATGAGCAGTTCTTC
abundance: NA; d_gene: NA; v_gene: TRBV5-6; j_gene: TRBJ1-1; CDR3aa: CASITTFGEAFF; CDR3nt: TGTGCCAGCATCACAACATTCGGGGAAGCTTTCTTT
abundance: NA; d_gene: TRBD1; v_gene: TRBV18; j_gene: TRBJ1-1; CDR3aa: CASSLGQGMNTEAFF; CDR3nt: TGTGCCAGCTCACTCGGACAGGGGATGAACACTGAAGCTTTCTTT
abundance: NA; d_gene: NA; v_gene: TRBV30; j_gene: TRBJ1-1; CDR3aa: CAWSLRITEAFF; CDR3nt: TGTGCCTGGAGTTTGAGGATCACTGAAGCTTTCTTT
abundance: NA; d_gene: TRBD1; v_gene: TRBV28; j_gene: TRBJ1-1; CDR3aa: CASSGAGQYTEAFF; CDR3nt: TGTGCCAGCAGTGGGGCGGGACAGTACACTGAAGCTTTCTTT
abundance: NA; d_gene: TRBD1; v_gene: TRBV15; j_gene: TRBJ1-2; CDR3aa: CATSRTTGSYGYTF; CDR3nt: TGTGCCACCAGCAGAACGACAGGGTCCTATGGCTACACCTTC
abundance: NA; d_gene: NA; v_gene: TRBV19; j_gene: TRBJ2-2; CDR3aa: CASRKQTNTGELFF; CDR3nt: TGTGCCAGTAGGAAGCAAACGAACACCGGGGAGCTGTTTTTT
abundance: NA; d_gene: TRBD1; v_gene: TRBV7-7; j_gene: TRBJ1-3; CDR3aa: CASSRDRGSGNTIYF; CDR3nt: TGTGCTAGCAGCCGGGACAGGGGATCTGGAAACACCATATATTTT
abundance: NA; d_gene: TRBD1; v_gene: TRBV11-3; j_gene: TRBJ2-7; CDR3aa: CASSNRQGAYEQYF; CDR3nt: TGTGCCAGCAGCAACCGACAGGGGGCCTACGAGCAGTACTTC
abundance: NA; d_gene: NA; v_gene: TRBV27; j_gene: TRBJ2-5; CDR3aa: CASSFNWAVQETQYF; CDR3nt: TGTGCCAGCAGTTTTAATTGGGCTGTACAAGAGACCCAGTACTTC
abundance: NA; d_gene: TRBD2; v_gene: TRBV27; j_gene: TRBJ2-7; CDR3aa: CASRIAGGGYEQYF; CDR3nt: TGTGCCAGCAGGATAGCGGGAGGGGGGTACGAGCAGTACTTC
abundance: NA; d_gene: TRBD1; v_gene: TRBV18; j_gene: TRBJ1-1; CDR3aa: CASSLRTGANTEAFF; CDR3nt: TGTGCCAGCTCTCTTAGGACAGGAGCGAACACTGAAGCTTTCTTT